The entry that follows covers one TCR beta chain sequence. This clonotype was counted ten times or more. Its cognate antigen has yet to be identified. Within one base of it there is no much larger clone, and no base qualities were kept. The run used an Illumina HiSeq 2500. TCR beta libraries were prepared by quantitative 5'-RACE with molecular barcodes. The published analysis was carried out like this. Disease-linked TCR variants were identified with a new computational method built on a probabilistic model of VDJ rearrangement. Clones were called with MiXCR by TCRdb after fastp trimmed the public reads at Q25, and only in-frame beta chains were retained. Identical CDR3 protein sequences are pooled into one entry, listed with their most common genes and DNA. The V and J calls come from TCRdb's annotation, not from the publication. The sample yields approximately 90,000 distinct CDR3 sequences; about 7.7% were counted once. The ten biggest clones cover 8.5% to 10% of the sample.

This entry belongs to a study of CD8 T cells in ankylosing spondylitis (dated by TCRdb to the late 2010s). For the study in its entirety: The study profiled T cell receptor beta repertoires in healthy donors and ankylosing spondylitis patients to find disease-linked TCR variants. The whole study cohort included about a hundred healthy donors and 25 ankylosing spondylitis patients. Peripheral blood was sampled, and synovial fluid was also collected from ankylosing spondylitis patients. The research as a whole found: The disease-linked clones were reported as significantly enriched in matched synovial fluid samples from ankylosing spondylitis patients. Blood from ankylosing spondylitis patients appeared to be characterized by a TCR beta motif composed of eight highly homologous amino acid variants. In peripheral blood, the disease-linked clones were found at relatively low frequencies and had a CD8+ phenotype. Some TCR beta motif variants had previously been reported in synovial fluid and blood of reactive arthritis patients, which suggested common disease-initiation mechanisms.

Based on the germline V gene (reference sequence), the CDR1 and CDR2 sequences are DFQATT and SNEGSKA. The CDR3 has 12 amino acids, counting the end cysteine and phenylalanine. The only DNA kept is the CDR3, 36 bases in frame from the first base. Between the V and J ends, shortened by 6 bases and 8 bases respectively, the junction contains 13 bases. Sequenced material: blood, either unsorted or a sorted T cell fraction (not recorded which). The rearranged chain carries TRBV20-1 and TRBJ1-4; the D segment cannot be called with confidence. The TCR sequence derives from a male donor with ankylosing spondylitis or in good health (not recorded which). The CDR3 here reads CSARSGNEKLFF. The nucleotide sequence reads as follows: TGCAGTGCGAGAAGTGGGAACGAAAAACTGTTTTTT.